The source of this TCR beta chain is a study of tumor-infiltrating lymphocytes in localized non-small cell lung cancer. Study-wide results and limits: IM1 and IM2 tumors showed no difference in T-cell fraction.

Points on this clone: No antigen is known for it.

With V trimmed by 3 bases and J by 15 bases, 21 bases remained unmatched. Germline values: CDR1 KGHSH, CDR2 LQKENI. This CDR3 comprises 17 residues. Using immunoSEQ multiplex PCR, the repertoire was profiled, and TCRdb retains in-frame clones only, with some absent. The data contain 10,000 or so clones, about two thirds of them singletons. The chain has TRBV18 and TRBJ2-2; TRBD2 matches at 8 bases. The clonotype originates from a human donor with non-small cell lung cancer. The material sequenced was lung tumor tissue. The DNA of the CDR3 is TGTGCCAGCTCACCCCTTGCGGACGCGGGAGGCCCACCTCCCTTGTTTTTT. Translating gives CASSPLADAGGPPPLFF. Using reference TRBV18 and TRBJ2-2 for the parts outside the CDR3, the full variable domain is NAGVMQNPRHLVRRRGQEARLRCSPMKGHSHVYWYRQLPEEGLKFMVYLQKENIIDESGMPKERFSAEFPKEGPSILRIQQVVRGDSAAYFCASSPLADAGGPPPLFFGEGSRLTVL.